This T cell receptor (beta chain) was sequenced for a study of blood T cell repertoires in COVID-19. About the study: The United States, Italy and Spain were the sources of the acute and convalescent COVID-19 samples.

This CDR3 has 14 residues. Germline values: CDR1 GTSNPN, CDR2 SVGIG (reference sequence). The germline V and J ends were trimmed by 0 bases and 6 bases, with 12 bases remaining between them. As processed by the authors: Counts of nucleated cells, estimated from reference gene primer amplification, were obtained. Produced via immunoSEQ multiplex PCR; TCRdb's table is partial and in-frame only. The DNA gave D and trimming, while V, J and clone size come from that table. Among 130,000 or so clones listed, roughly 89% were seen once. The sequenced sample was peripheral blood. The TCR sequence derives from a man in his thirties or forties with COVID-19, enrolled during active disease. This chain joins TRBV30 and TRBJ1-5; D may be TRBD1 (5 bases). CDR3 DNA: TGTGCCTGGAGTGTAGACAGTCGTGGTCAGCCCCAGCATTTT. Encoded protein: CAWSVDSRGQPQHF.